Listed below are T cell receptor beta chains from one sample, sequenced in a study of blood T cell repertoires in COVID-19. TCRdb's table, derived via immunoSEQ multiplex PCR, lists solely in-frame clones and lacks some. The top ten hold about 0.8% of the sample, which has under 300,000 clones, around 90% seen once. The sequenced sample consisted of peripheral blood. All receptors derive from a woman aged 30 to 39 with acute or convalescent COVID-19. The CDR3 runs from the conserved cysteine through the conserved F or W. D genes are given only for firm matches. Size values are once, few and many counts, or a class for expanded clones, and some rows have none.

-,TRBJ1-2,19,-,TRBV5-8,TGTGCCAGCAGCCCTAACTGGGGGCAGGGATTCTTACTATCCTATGGCTACACCTTC,CASSPNWGQGFLLSYGYTF
-,TRBJ2-7,16,once,TRBV24-1,TGTGCCACCAGTGACTCAGACCACAGTGGCTCCTACGAGCAGTACTTC,CATSDSDHSGSYEQYF
TRBD1,TRBJ2-7,18,-,TRBV27,TGTGCCAGCAGTTTATCCGCCGGGACAGGGGGCATCTCCTACGAGCAGTACTTC,CASSLSAGTGGISYEQYF
-,TRBJ2-7,13,few,TRBV19,TGTGCCAGCAAGAAACAGGGAACCTACGAGCAGTACTTC,CASKKQGTYEQYF
-,TRBJ2-7,13,-,TRBV5-1,TGCGCCAGCCGGGACACATTCTCCTACGAGCAGTACTTC,CASRDTFSYEQYF
TRBD1,TRBJ2-5,16,-,TRBV2,TGTGCCAGCAGGAGCTGGACAGGGGGCATCCAAGAGACCCAGTACTTC,CASRSWTGGIQETQYF
TRBD2,TRBJ2-3,15,-,TRBV6-2/TRBV6-3,TGTGCCAGCAGCCTACTAGCGGGAAACACAGATACGCAGTATTTT,CASSLLAGNTDTQYF
TRBD1,TRBJ2-7,15,-,TRBV5-6,TGTGCCAGCAGCTTCCCCGGACAGGGAGGTCGCGAGCAGTACTTC,CASSFPGQGGREQYF
-,TRBJ1-2,13,-,TRBV6-5,TGTGCCAGCAGGCGGGACGGGGGGTATGGCTACACCTTC,CASRRDGGYGYTF
-,TRBJ1-3,15,-,TRBV19,TGTGCCAGTAGTATCGGGGACAAAAATGGAAACACCATATATTTT,CASSIGDKNGNTIYF
-,TRBJ2-7,15,-,TRBV18,TGTGCCAGCTCACCACCGGGACTCCGCTCCTACGAGCAGTACTTC,CASSPPGLRSYEQYF
-,TRBJ2-2,14,-,TRBV7-9,TGTGCCAGCAGATTTCAGGGATTCACCGGGGAGCTGTTTTTT,CASRFQGFTGELFF
TRBD2,TRBJ2-2,14,-,TRBV24-1,TGTGCCACCAGTTCGGGACTAGAGGTCGGGGAGCTGTTTTTT,CATSSGLEVGELFF
TRBD2,TRBJ2-5,15,-,TRBV7-2,TGTGCCAGCAGCCTAGGGGCGGGAGGGCCAGAGACCCAGTACTTC,CASSLGAGGPETQYF
-,TRBJ2-7,15,-,TRBV6-5,TGTGCCAGCAGGAGGATGGTCCACCTAGAGCGCGAGCAGTACTTC,CASRRMVHLEREQYF
-,TRBJ2-5,12,-,TRBV9,TGTGCCAGCAGCGCCAACCAAGAGACCCAGTACTTC,CASSANQETQYF
TRBD2,TRBJ2-2,14,-,TRBV13,TGTGCCAGCAGCCTTCACGCGGGAGCCGGGGAGCTGTTTTTT,CASSLHAGAGELFF
-,TRBJ1-2,11,-,TRBV30,TGTGCCTGGAGCATAAACGGGGGCTACACCTTC,CAWSINGGYTF
-,TRBJ2-2,14,-,TRBV18,TGTGCCAGCTCACCAGGACAGCAGACCGGGGAGCTGTTTTTT,CASSPGQQTGELFF
TRBD1,TRBJ1-4,13,-,TRBV2,TGTGCCAGCAGTGAGAGGACAGGTTTCTCTCTGTTTTTT,CASSERTGFSLFF
-,TRBJ2-5,15,-,TRBV3-1/TRBV3-2,TGTGCCAGCAGCCCGAAAGGGGACACAGAAGAGACCCAGTACTTC,CASSPKGDTEETQYF
-,TRBJ2-3,16,-,TRBV6-4,TGTGCCAGCAGTGACTCGCCAACTCCTAGCACAGATACGCAGTATTTT,CASSDSPTPSTDTQYF
-,TRBJ2-2,14,-,TRBV9,TGTGCCAGCAGCTTCAGGGAGAACACCGGGGAGCTGTTTTTT,CASSFRENTGELFF
-,TRBJ2-7,13,-,TRBV9,TGTGCCAGCAGCGTAGGAGACTTCCGAGAGCAGTACTTC,CASSVGDFREQYF